This entry lists 6 T cell receptor beta chains sequenced from one sample in a study of shared T cell receptors in the human thymus. Libraries were prepared by immunoSEQ multiplex PCR; TCRdb keeps only in-frame clonotypes and omits some of them. The data show roughly 710,000 clones, approximately 85% seen once. The same specimen was also included in a second study, on human thymus T cells.

Source material: thymocytes. The receptors come from a girl under three years old with a congenital heart defect.

This clone was found a few times. This rearrangement joins TRBV5-1 to TRBJ1-2, with D possibly being TRBD1 (6 bases). CDR1 is SGHRS and CDR2 is YFSETQ in the germline V gene. Trimming pared 5 bases from V and 7 bases from J, leaving 18 bases between. The CDR3 is 14 amino acids. The CDR3 is CASSKVDRNSGYTF. The CDR3 region has the DNA TGCGCCAGCAGTAAAGTAGACAGGAATTCTGGCTACACCTTC.

This clone was recorded a few times. This rearrangement joins TRBV5-1 to TRBJ1-1, with TRBD1 matching 7 bases. V was clipped by 0 bases and J by 2 bases; unmatched bases: 7. There are 16 residues in the CDR3. Per germline, CDR1 SGHRS and CDR2 YFSETQ. The CDR3 DNA reads TGCGCCAGCAGCTTGGTGACAGGGAATATCAACACTGAAGCTTTCTTT. Translation gives CASSLVTGNINTEAFF.

The chain links TRBV11-3 to TRBJ2-1; D uncertain. The CDR3 runs to 14 residues. Germline V CDR1 and CDR2: SGHNT, YENEEA. The V end lost 3 bases, the J end lost 5 bases, and 11 bases lay between the germline ends. The CDR3 spells CASSFRFRDNEQFF. CDR3 coding DNA: TGTGCCAGCAGCTTCAGGTTCCGTGACAATGAGCAGTTCTTC.

The CDR3 region has the DNA TGTGCCAGCAGAACGGGACAGTTCCAGTACTTC. Translation: CASRTGQFQYF. The genes are TRBV27 and TRBJ2-7, with 7 bases fitting TRBD1. Germline assignment: CDR1 MNHEY and CDR2 SMNVEV (reference sequence). V lost 6 bases to trimming and J lost 10 bases; unmatched junction nucleotides: 6. The CDR3 consists of 11 residues.

This clone was picked up a small number of times. The genes are TRBV19 and TRBJ1-1; 8 bases fit TRBD1. The ends lost 8 bases at V and 1 base at J; junction bases unmatched: 12. The CDR3 sequence is 16 residues long. Germline V lookup: CDR1 LNHDA, CDR2 SQIVND (reference sequence). CDR3 in DNA: TGTGCCAGTTCTCGGGGCAGGGGGCAGGGGAACACTGAAGCTTTCTTT. It encodes CASSRGRGQGNTEAFF. The full variable domain, its missing parts supplied by reference TRBV19 and TRBJ1-1, is DGGITQSPKYLFRKEGQNVTLSCEQNLNHDAMYWYRQDPGQGLRLIYYSQIVNDFQKGDIAEGYSVSREKKESFPLTVTSAQKNPTAFYLCASSRGRGQGNTEAFFGQGTRLTVV.

This chain uses TRBV27 with TRBJ1-1, with 8 positions matching TRBD1. CDR3 length: 14 amino acids. CDR1 and CDR2 from the germline V gene are MNHEY and SMNVEV (reference sequence). With V trimmed by 5 bases and J by 6 bases, 8 bases remained unmatched. In DNA form, the CDR3 reads TGTGCCAGCAGTCCCGGGGACAGGTCCGCTGAAGCTTTCTTT. It specifies CASSPGDRSAEAFF.